The rows below give T cell receptor beta chains drawn from one sample of a study of shared clonotypes between healthy human individuals. Sequencing used immunoSEQ multiplex PCR; TCRdb keeps in-frame clones, though not all of them. This table has 1.4 million or so clones, approximately 98.5% appearing once. Source material: naive CD4+ T cells sorted from blood. The receptors were gathered from a man aged 25 to 45 in good health. CDR3s include the opening cysteine and the closing phenylalanine or tryptophan. The D gene is left open where the match is weak. Some rows have no size entry. The others give once, few or many, or a class for an expanded clone.

cdr3_length	clone_size	j_call	d_call	v_call	cdr3_nt	cdr3_aa
17	-	TRBJ2-1	TRBD2	TRBV7-7	TGTGCCAGCAGCTTAGCTAGCGGGAGTGTAAGCTACAATGAGCAGTTCTTC	CASSLASGSVSYNEQFF
12	-	TRBJ2-5	-	TRBV7-2	TGTGCCAGCAGCCGATACCAAGAGACCCAGTACTTC	CASSRYQETQYF
15	-	TRBJ2-5	TRBD1	TRBV18	TGTGCCAGCTCACCGACAGGGCGAGGAGTGGAGACCCAGTACTTC	CASSPTGRGVETQYF
17	once	TRBJ2-2	-	TRBV2	TGTGCCAGCAGATACGGACAGACTCTATTTAACACCGGGGAGCTGTTTTTT	CASRYGQTLFNTGELFF
17	-	TRBJ2-1	TRBD2	TRBV14	TGTGCCAGCAGCCAAGATTACGCACTAGCGGGAGAAAGTGAGCAGTTCTTC	CASSQDYALAGESEQFF
15	-	TRBJ1-4	TRBD1	TRBV9	TGTGCCAGCAGCTCAACCGGGACAGTCTTTGAAAAACTGTTTTTT	CASSSTGTVFEKLFF
15	-	TRBJ2-3	TRBD1	TRBV4-3	TGCGCCAGCAGCCAAGGGGGACAGGGCACAGATACGCAGTATTTT	CASSQGGQGTDTQYF
18	-	TRBJ2-2	TRBD2	TRBV7-8	TGTGCCAGCAGCTGGGAGACTAGCGGGAGGGCGGGCACCGGGGAGCTGTTTTTT	CASSWETSGRAGTGELFF
13	-	TRBJ2-5	TRBD2	TRBV29-1	TGCAGCGCCGGAAGCGGGGGGAAGGGGACCCAGTACTTC	CSAGSGGKGTQYF
15	-	TRBJ1-5	TRBD1	TRBV5-8	TGTGCCAGCAGCCTCGGGACAGGGGAGAATCAGCCCCAGCATTTT	CASSLGTGENQPQHF
13	-	TRBJ1-2	-	TRBV6-1	TGTGCCAGCGGCCCCAGGGTGGGGTTTGGCTACACCTTC	CASGPRVGFGYTF
11	-	TRBJ1-2	-	TRBV29-1	TGCAGCGTTGGGAGTCGATGGGGCTACACCTTC	CSVGSRWGYTF
13	-	TRBJ2-1	-	TRBV18	TGTGCCAGCTCAGTAGGACTTAACAATGAGCAGTTCTTC	CASSVGLNNEQFF
15	-	TRBJ2-1	TRBD2	TRBV28	TGTGCCAGCAGTTGGGGGGGAAGAACCTACAATGAGCAGTTCTTC	CASSWGGRTYNEQFF
16	-	TRBJ2-2	TRBD1	TRBV7-9	TGTGCCAGCAGCTCGCCGACAGGGGTGGACACCGGGGAGCTGTTTTTT	CASSSPTGVDTGELFF
13	-	TRBJ2-7	-	TRBV19	TGTGCCAGTAGTACCGACCCAGGGAGTGAGCAGTACTTC	CASSTDPGSEQYF
11	-	TRBJ1-1	-	TRBV6-6	TGTGCCAGCAGTTACAGGGATGAAGCTTTCTTT	CASSYRDEAFF
14	-	TRBJ1-4	TRBD1	TRBV5-7	TGTGCCAGCCGGATCGGGACAGAGGATGAAAAACTGTTTTTT	CASRIGTEDEKLFF
13	-	TRBJ1-3	-	TRBV11-2	TGTGCCAGCAGCTCAGGGGTTGGAAACACCATATATTTT	CASSSGVGNTIYF
13	-	TRBJ2-1	TRBD1	TRBV29-1	TGCAGCGGGGGAAAGGACAGGGCCCATGAGCAGTTCTTC	CSGGKDRAHEQFF
16	-	TRBJ1-3	-	TRBV7-9	TGTGCCAGCAGCTTTGGGGACGTTTACTCTGGAAACACCATATATTTT	CASSFGDVYSGNTIYF
12	-	TRBJ1-5	-	TRBV28	TGTGCCAGCAGTTCGAGTCATCAGCCCCAGCATTTT	CASSSSHQPQHF
11	-	TRBJ1-2	-	TRBV30	TGTGCCTGGAGTTCAGGGGCTGGCTACACCTTC	CAWSSGAGYTF
14	-	TRBJ2-6	-	TRBV2	TGTGCCAGCAGTGAGCGAACAGGGGCCAACGTCCTGACTTTC	CASSERTGANVLTF
13	-	TRBJ2-1	-	TRBV29-1	TGCAGCGTCGGACGGGATAGATACAATGAGCAGTTCTTC	CSVGRDRYNEQFF
15	-	TRBJ2-5	TRBD2	TRBV6-1	TGTGCCAGCAGTGAACCAACACCTAGCGGGGAGACCCAGTACTTC	CASSEPTPSGETQYF
15	-	TRBJ2-1	TRBD2	TRBV27	TGTGCAACGGGAAGGGGACTAGCGGCCTACAATGAGCAGTTCTTC	CATGRGLAAYNEQFF
13	-	TRBJ1-2	-	TRBV9	TGTGCCAGCAGCGTAGGTCGGGGGTATGGCTACACCTTC	CASSVGRGYGYTF
20	-	TRBJ1-5	TRBD1	TRBV18	TGTGCCAGCTCTCAGGGGGGGTTTCGGCCAAGCTCATCAGAAAATCAGCCCCAGCATTTT	CASSQGGFRPSSSENQPQHF
13	-	TRBJ1-2	TRBD1	TRBV6-1	TGTGCCAGCAGTGTGGACAGGGGGTCCGGCTACACCTTC	CASSVDRGSGYTF
16	once	TRBJ1-1	-	TRBV18	TGTGCCAGCTCACCAATCAACAGACCAAGGGATACTGAAGCTTTCTTT	CASSPINRPRDTEAFF
17	-	TRBJ1-4	TRBD1	TRBV11-2	TGTGCCAGCAGCTTACGTCCCGGACAGGGGAGGCATGAAAAACTGTTTTTT	CASSLRPGQGRHEKLFF
14	-	TRBJ2-1	TRBD2	TRBV19	TGTGCCAGCCGAGTAAGCGGGACCTACAATGAGCAGTTCTTC	CASRVSGTYNEQFF
12	-	TRBJ2-1	-	TRBV11-3	TGTGCCAGCAGCTTAGTAGAGAATGAGCAGTTCTTC	CASSLVENEQFF
14	-	TRBJ2-3	-	TRBV25-1	TGTGCCAGCAGAGGGCACTCTCGCACAGATACGCAGTATTTT	CASRGHSRTDTQYF
14	-	TRBJ2-7	-	TRBV28	TGTGCCAGCAGTCTCTACCTACAGGGTTCCGAGCAGTACTTC	CASSLYLQGSEQYF
15	once	TRBJ2-7	TRBD1	TRBV5-1	TGCGCCAGCAGCTCAGACAGGGTCGAGACGGACGAGCAGTACTTC	CASSSDRVETDEQYF
15	-	TRBJ2-7	-	TRBV27	TGTGCCAGCAATCCGTGGCGTCCGAGCTCCTACGAGCAGTACTTC	CASNPWRPSSYEQYF
15	-	TRBJ2-5	TRBD2	TRBV14	TGTGCCAGCAGCCAGCTTAGCGGGGGGACAGAGACCCAGTACTTC	CASSQLSGGTETQYF
12	-	TRBJ1-2	-	TRBV10-3	TGTGCCATCAGTGAGGAGAGGAATGGCTACACCTTC	CAISEERNGYTF